This T cell receptor beta chain was captured by sequencing in a study of early stage breast cancer tumors. Study overall: About 80% of the 16 invasive tumors were ER+, PR+ and HER2-.

TCRdb keeps only in-frame clones here, not all; method: immunoSEQ multiplex PCR. The table has tens of thousands of clones, 75% to 95% seen once. Findings of the study overall: Bulk DNA sequencing of unsorted cells missed chain pairing and markers. Compared with adjacent normal breast, tumors showed approximately 2.5-fold denser, more clonal T cells.

In germline, CDR1 is SGDLS, CDR2 YYNGEE. This CDR3 is 14 amino acids long. The junction had 3 bases not matched to a gene; V was cut back by 0 bases and J by 6 bases. On this clone: What it binds is unknown.

The clonotype was recovered from a person aged 65 to 79 with breast cancer. V is TRBV9 and J is TRBJ2-3, with 8 nucleotides matching TRBD2. Sequencing used blood. This CDR3 reads CASSVDGRADTQYF. The CDR3 DNA reads TGTGCCAGCAGCGTAGACGGGAGGGCCGATACGCAGTATTTT.